This record looks at one T cell receptor (beta chain) sequence and its context. The antigen is unknown. This record belongs to a study of T cell repertoires in cytomegalovirus infection. Study background: Indications of both CMV infection and matching HLA type were provided by public TCR beta signatures.

Whole-study results and caveats: Summed frequency of shared TCR beta families picked out CMV carriers who also had the relevant HLA. Dominant in the ex vivo response were TCR beta clonotypes restricted by HLA-C and specific for CMV.

Using its own MiXCR run on the reads, TCRdb lists one record per CDR3 protein. The top ten clones hold 2.5% to 3.5% of a sample with 680,000 or so distinct CDR3 sequences, 35% of them seen once. This receptor was identified in a human donor in good health (CMV status not recorded). Some clones in this sample may be carry-over from other donors' samples. The source material was PBMCs.

This CDR3 is CASSEKDTDTQYF. CDR3 nucleotides: TGTGCCAGCAGTGAGAAAGACACAGATACGCAGTATTTT. This sequence joins TRBV6-4 and TRBJ2-3, with unresolved D. V lost 3 bases and J lost 2, with 6 bases in between. CDR1 is MRHNA and CDR2 is SNTAGT in the germline V gene. This CDR3 contains 13 residues.